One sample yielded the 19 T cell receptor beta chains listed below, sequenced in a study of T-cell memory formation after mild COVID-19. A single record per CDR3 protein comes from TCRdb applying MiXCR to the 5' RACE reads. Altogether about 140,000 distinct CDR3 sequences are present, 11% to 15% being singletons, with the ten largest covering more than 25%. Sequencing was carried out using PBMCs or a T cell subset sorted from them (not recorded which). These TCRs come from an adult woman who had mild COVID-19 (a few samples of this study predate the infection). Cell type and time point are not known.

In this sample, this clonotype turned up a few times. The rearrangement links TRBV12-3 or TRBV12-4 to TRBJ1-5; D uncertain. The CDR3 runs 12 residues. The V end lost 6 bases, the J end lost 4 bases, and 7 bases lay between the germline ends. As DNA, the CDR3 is TGTGCCAGCAGGGACGGTAATCAGCCCCAGCATTTT. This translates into CASRDGNQPQHF.

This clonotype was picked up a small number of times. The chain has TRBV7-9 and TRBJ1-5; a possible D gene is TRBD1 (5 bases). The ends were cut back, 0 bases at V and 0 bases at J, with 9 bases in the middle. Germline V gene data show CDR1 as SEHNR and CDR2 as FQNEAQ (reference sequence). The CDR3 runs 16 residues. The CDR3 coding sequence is TGTGCCAGCAGCTTAGCGGGGGGATATAGCAATCAGCCCCAGCATTTT. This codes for CASSLAGGYSNQPQHF. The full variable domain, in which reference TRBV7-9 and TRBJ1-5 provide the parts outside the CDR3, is DTGVSQNPRHKITKRGQNVTFRCDPISEHNRLYWYRQTLGQGPEFLTYFQNEAQLEKSRLLSDRFSAERPKGSFSTLEIQRTEQGDSAMYLCASSLAGGYSNQPQHFGDGTRLSIL.

DNA for the CDR3: TGTGCCATCAGTGAAACGGAATGGGGCACTGAAGCTTTCTTT. This sequence encodes CAISETEWGTEAFF. The chain links TRBV10-3 to TRBJ1-1; unclear D gene. The length of the CDR3 is 14 residues. CDR1 and CDR2 (germline): ENHRY, SYGVKD. With 3 bases removed from V and 4 bases from J, the gap between germline ends came to 12 bases.

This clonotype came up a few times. DNA of the CDR3: TGCGCCAGCAGCCAAGATGGGTATGGCTACACCTTC. Its translation is CASSQDGYGYTF. V is TRBV4-1 and J is TRBJ1-2, with D unresolved. The CDR3 has 12 residues. Germline CDR1 reads MGHRA; CDR2 reads YSYEKL. V lost 0 bases, J lost 5 bases, and 4 bases lay in between.

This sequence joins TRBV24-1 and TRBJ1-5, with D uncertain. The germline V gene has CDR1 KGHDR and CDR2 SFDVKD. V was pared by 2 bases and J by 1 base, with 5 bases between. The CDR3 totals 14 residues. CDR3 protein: CATSDSPSNQPQHF. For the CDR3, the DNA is TGTGCCACCAGTGATTCCCCCAGCAATCAGCCCCAGCATTTT.

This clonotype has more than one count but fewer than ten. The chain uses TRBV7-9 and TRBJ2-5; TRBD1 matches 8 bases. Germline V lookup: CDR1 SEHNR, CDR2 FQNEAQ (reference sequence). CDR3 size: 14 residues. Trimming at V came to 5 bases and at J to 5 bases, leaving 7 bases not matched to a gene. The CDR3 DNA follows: TGTGCCAGCAGCATCCAGGGGGCGAGGGAGACCCAGTACTTC. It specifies CASSIQGARETQYF.

The CDR3 nucleotides are TGTGCCAGTCAAGGGACCGGGGAGCTGTTTTTT. Encoded protein: CASQGTGELFF. This rearrangement joins TRBV6-5 to TRBJ2-2; D ambiguous. With 9 bases removed from V and 5 bases from J, the gap between germline ends came to 7 bases. The CDR3 length is 11 residues. Germline-derived CDR1 and CDR2 are MNHEY and SVGAGI.

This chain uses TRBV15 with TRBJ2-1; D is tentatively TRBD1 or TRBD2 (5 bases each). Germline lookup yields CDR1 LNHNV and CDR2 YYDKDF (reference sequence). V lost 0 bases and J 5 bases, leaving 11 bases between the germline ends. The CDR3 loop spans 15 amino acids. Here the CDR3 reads CATSRDWGSHNEQFF. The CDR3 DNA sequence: TGTGCCACCAGCAGAGATTGGGGGAGTCACAATGAGCAGTTCTTC. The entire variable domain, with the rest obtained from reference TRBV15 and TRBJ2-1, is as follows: DAMVIQNPRYQVTQFGKPVTLSCSQTLNHNVMYWYQQKSSQAPKLLFHYYDKDFNNEADTPDNFQSRRPNTSFCFLDIRSPGLGDTAMYLCATSRDWGSHNEQFFGPGTRLTVL.

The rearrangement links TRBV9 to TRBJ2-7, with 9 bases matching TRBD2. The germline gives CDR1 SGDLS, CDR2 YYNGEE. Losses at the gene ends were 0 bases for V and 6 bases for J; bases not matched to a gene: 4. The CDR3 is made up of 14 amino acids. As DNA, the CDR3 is TGTGCCAGCAGCGTAGAAGCGGGGGGAGGCGAGCAGTACTTC. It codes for CASSVEAGGGEQYF.

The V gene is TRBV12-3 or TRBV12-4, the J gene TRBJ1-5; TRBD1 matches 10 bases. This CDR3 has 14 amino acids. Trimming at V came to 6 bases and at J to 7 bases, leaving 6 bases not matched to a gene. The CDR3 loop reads CASSPGQGGQPQHF. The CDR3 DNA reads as TGTGCCAGCAGCCCTGGACAGGGGGGCCAGCCCCAGCATTTT.

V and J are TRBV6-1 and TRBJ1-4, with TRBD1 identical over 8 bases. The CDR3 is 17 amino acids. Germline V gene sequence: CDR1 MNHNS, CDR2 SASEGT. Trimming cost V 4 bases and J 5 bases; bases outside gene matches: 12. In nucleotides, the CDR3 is TGTGCCAGCAGTGCGGCCATGGCAGGGGGCAACAATGAAAAACTGTTTTTT. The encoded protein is CASSAAMAGGNNEKLFF.

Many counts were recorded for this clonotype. The CDR3 sequence: CASSLTGWAPDTQYF. DNA of the CDR3: TGTGCCAGCAGTTTGACAGGGTGGGCGCCAGATACGCAGTATTTT. The V gene is TRBV12-3 or TRBV12-4, the J gene TRBJ2-3, with TRBD1 matching over 7 bases. Trimming removed 3 bases from V and 4 bases from J; junction bases left unmatched: 7. CDR3 length equals 15 residues.

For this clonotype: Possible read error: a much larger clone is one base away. CDR3 sequence (DNA): TGTGCCAGCAGCTTGACTAGCGATGCGAAAACCGGGGAGCTGTTTTTT. Protein: CASSLTSDAKTGELFF. J is TRBJ2-2 and V is TRBV5-6; 7 positions match TRBD2. The CDR3 covers 16 residues. CDR1 and CDR2 (germline): SGHDT, YYEEEE.

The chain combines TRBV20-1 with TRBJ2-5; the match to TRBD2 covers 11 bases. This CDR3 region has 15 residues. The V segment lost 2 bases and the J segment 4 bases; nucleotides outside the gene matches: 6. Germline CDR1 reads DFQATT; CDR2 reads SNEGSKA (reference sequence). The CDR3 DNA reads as TGCAGTGCTAGAACCCGACTAGCGGGACGAGAGACCCAGTACTTC. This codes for CSARTRLAGRETQYF.

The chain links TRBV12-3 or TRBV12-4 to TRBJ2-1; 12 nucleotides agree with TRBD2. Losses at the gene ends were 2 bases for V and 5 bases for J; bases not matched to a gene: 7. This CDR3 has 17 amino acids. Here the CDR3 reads CASSLPSGLAGHNEQFF. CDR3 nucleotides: TGTGCCAGCAGTTTACCGTCAGGACTAGCGGGGCACAATGAGCAGTTCTTC.

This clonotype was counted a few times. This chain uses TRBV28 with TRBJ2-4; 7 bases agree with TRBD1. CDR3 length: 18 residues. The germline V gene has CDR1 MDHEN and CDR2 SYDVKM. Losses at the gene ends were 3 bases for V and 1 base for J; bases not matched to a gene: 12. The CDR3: CASSLGQNFVTAKNIQYF. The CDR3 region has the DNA TGTGCCAGCAGTTTGGGACAGAACTTTGTCACGGCCAAAAACATTCAGTACTTC. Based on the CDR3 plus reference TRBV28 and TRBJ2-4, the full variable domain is DVKVTQSSRYLVKRTGEKVFLECVQDMDHENMFWYRQDPGLGLRLIYFSYDVKMKEKGDIPEGYSVSREKKERFSLILESASTNQTSMYLCASSLGQNFVTAKNIQYFGAGTRLSVL.

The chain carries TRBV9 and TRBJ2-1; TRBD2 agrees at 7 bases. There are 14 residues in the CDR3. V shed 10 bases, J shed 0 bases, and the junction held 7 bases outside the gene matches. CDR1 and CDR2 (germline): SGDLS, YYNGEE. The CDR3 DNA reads TGTGCCGGCTCTAGCGGAAGCTCCTACAATGAGCAGTTCTTC. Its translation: CAGSSGSSYNEQFF.

CDR3 coding DNA: TGTGCCAGCAGCTTAGGGACTAGCGTTGTGGGGACCCAGTACTTC. Amino acids: CASSLGTSVVGTQYF. This rearrangement joins TRBV11-2 to TRBJ2-5, with 9 positions matching TRBD2. V shed 1 base, J shed 7 bases, and the junction held 7 bases outside the gene matches. CDR3 length equals 15 residues. Germline CDR1 SGHAT, CDR2 FQNNGV.

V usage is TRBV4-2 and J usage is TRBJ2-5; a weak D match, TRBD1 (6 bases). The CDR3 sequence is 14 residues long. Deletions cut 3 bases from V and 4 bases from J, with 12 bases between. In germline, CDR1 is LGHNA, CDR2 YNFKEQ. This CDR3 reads CASSHVGAGETQYF. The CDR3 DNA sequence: TGTGCCAGCAGCCACGTGGGGGCTGGAGAGACCCAGTACTTC.